A selection of T cell receptor beta chains follows, all from one sample in a study of monozygotic twins with inflammatory bowel disease. After re-calling the 5' RACE reads, TCRdb lists one entry per CDR3 protein, DNA absent. Its clone listing holds 440,000 or so distinct CDR3 sequences. Sample: blood. The receptors originated from a human donor with ulcerative colitis or Crohn's disease, or a healthy co-twin of an affected twin (not recorded which). Each CDR3 is given with its conserved first and last residue.

V gene,J gene,CDR3 protein
TRBV7-9,TRBJ2-1,CASSLRSSHEQFF
TRBV20-1,TRBJ2-1,CSARWGSGNEQFF
TRBV12-3/TRBV12-4,TRBJ2-1,CASGGRASEQFF
TRBV5-1,TRBJ2-5,CASSKSGVETQYF
TRBV20-1,TRBJ2-2,CSAPGWGGTGELFF
TRBV5-5,TRBJ1-5,CASSLAPRTGINQPQHF
TRBV4-2,TRBJ1-4,CASMTTGGPNEKLFF
TRBV6-1,TRBJ2-1,CASIRGGEQFF
TRBV5-4,TRBJ2-7,CASTIDGRMEQYF
TRBV5-1,TRBJ1-1,CASSPEGSMNTEAFF
TRBV5-1,TRBJ1-1,CASSLGGPNTEAFF
TRBV14,TRBJ2-7,CASSQVRTYEQYF
TRBV12-3/TRBV12-4,TRBJ1-2,CASSQGFYGYTF
TRBV21-1,TRBJ1-4,CASSREGRGNEKLFF
TRBV27,TRBJ2-6,CASRSVTYRAGANVLTF
TRBV6-2/TRBV6-3,TRBJ1-2,CASRDRALGGYTF